Below, 10 T cell receptor beta chains from the same sample are listed, as sequenced in a study of T-cell memory formation after mild COVID-19. MiXCR, applied by TCRdb to the 5' RACE reads, yields one record per CDR3 protein. The table shows under 700,000 distinct CDR3 sequences, with over 20% occurring only once. Sequences were obtained from PBMCs or a T cell subset sorted from them (not recorded which). The receptors shown here come from an adult woman who had mild COVID-19 (a few samples of this study predate the infection). Cell type and time point are not known.

This clonotype has just a few counts. The V and J genes are TRBV20-1 and TRBJ2-7; D may be TRBD1 or TRBD2 (5 bases each). The germline gives CDR1 DFQATT, CDR2 SNEGSKA (reference sequence). The CDR3 totals 15 residues. Trimming pared 1 base from V and 0 bases from J, leaving 13 bases between. The CDR3 DNA sequence: TGCAGTGCTAGAGGGGACGTTAAGGGCTCCTACGAGCAGTACTTC. Translating gives CSARGDVKGSYEQYF.

The CDR3: CASSLAYPAYGYTF. Here the CDR3 DNA reads TGTGCCAGCAGTTTGGCCTACCCCGCCTATGGCTACACCTTC. The rearrangement links TRBV12-3 or TRBV12-4 to TRBJ1-2; D remains ambiguous. The CDR3 runs 14 residues. Trimming pared 3 bases from V and 4 bases from J, leaving 12 bases between.

There are a few counts of this clonotype. The chain couples TRBV11-2 to TRBJ1-2; no reliable D call. V was shortened by 0 bases and J by 9 bases, with 11 bases between the two germline ends. Germline values: CDR1 SGHAT, CDR2 FQNNGV. CDR3 length: 13 amino acids. CDR3 sequence: CASSLDPGRSYTF. The CDR3 nucleotides read TGTGCCAGCAGCTTAGATCCTGGGAGAAGCTACACCTTC.

The rearrangement links TRBV4-1 to TRBJ1-1; D is perhaps TRBD1 (5 bases). Germline CDR1 and CDR2: MGHRA and YSYEKL. This CDR3 has 16 amino acids. Trimming pared 4 bases from V and 2 bases from J, leaving 17 bases between. CDR3 sequence: CASSPTPGLRNTEAFF. DNA of the CDR3: TGCGCCAGCAGCCCCACCCCGGGACTCAGAAACACTGAAGCTTTCTTT.

The chain has TRBV29-1 and TRBJ1-3; D unresolved. V lost 6 bases to trimming and J lost 4 bases, with 13 bases between them. The CDR3 extends over 13 amino acids. CDR1 and CDR2 from the germline V gene are SQVTM and ANQGSEA. The DNA of the CDR3 is TGCAGCGTGAGAACCCGTGGAGGAAACACCATATATTTT. It codes for CSVRTRGGNTIYF. Variable domain in full (rest from reference TRBV29-1 and TRBJ1-3): SAVISQKPSRDICQRGTSLTIQCQVDSQVTMMFWYRQQPGQSLTLIATANQGSEATYESGFVIDKFPISRPNLTFSTLTVSNMSPEDSSIYLCSVRTRGGNTIYFGEGSWLTVV.

The genes are TRBV6-1 and TRBJ2-1; 7 bases fit TRBD1. This CDR3 has 14 amino acids. Germline CDR1 and CDR2: MNHNS and SASEGT. J was trimmed by 4 bases and V by 2 bases; bases with no gene match: 2. The CDR3 nucleotides read TGTGCCAGCAGTGAATCGACAGGGTACAATGAGCAGTTCTTC. Amino acids: CASSESTGYNEQFF.

This clonotype turned up a few times. The chain employs TRBV4-3 and TRBJ2-1; TRBD2 might be the D (6 bases). The germline CDR1 and CDR2 sequences are LGHNA and YSLEER. The CDR3 runs 15 residues. V was pared by 0 bases and J by 6 bases, with 12 bases between. The CDR3: CASSQDRGLGNEQFF. CDR3 DNA sequence: TGCGCCAGCAGCCAAGATCGGGGGTTAGGCAATGAGCAGTTCTTC.

This clonotype came up a few times. V usage is TRBV9 and J usage is TRBJ2-7; 10 bases are shared with TRBD2. This CDR3 contains 14 residues. Trimming at V came to 1 base and at J to 3 bases, leaving 1 base not matched to a gene. Germline CDR1 SGDLS, CDR2 YYNGEE. This CDR3 is CASSVSSGSYEQYF. The CDR3 DNA sequence: TGTGCCAGCAGCGTATCTAGCGGGAGCTACGAGCAGTACTTC.

This clonotype was detected only a few times. V is TRBV6-2 or TRBV6-3 and J is TRBJ2-7, with a possible D match to TRBD2 (5 bases). The CDR3 is 15 residues long. In germline, CDR1 is MNHEY, CDR2 SVGEGT. Trimming stripped 6 bases from V and 5 bases from J, with 20 bases between. CDR3: CASRDVWRSGDEQYF. CDR3 DNA: TGTGCCAGCAGGGACGTCTGGAGGTCCGGGGACGAGCAGTACTTC.

V usage is TRBV10-3 and J usage is TRBJ2-3; D is unclear. Germline assignment: CDR1 ENHRY and CDR2 SYGVKD. The CDR3 is 14 amino acids. The V and J ends lost 4 bases and 0 bases respectively, with 8 bases between them. CDR3 in DNA: TGTGCCATCAGTGTGACATTGAGCACAGATACGCAGTATTTT. The encoded protein is CAISVTLSTDTQYF.